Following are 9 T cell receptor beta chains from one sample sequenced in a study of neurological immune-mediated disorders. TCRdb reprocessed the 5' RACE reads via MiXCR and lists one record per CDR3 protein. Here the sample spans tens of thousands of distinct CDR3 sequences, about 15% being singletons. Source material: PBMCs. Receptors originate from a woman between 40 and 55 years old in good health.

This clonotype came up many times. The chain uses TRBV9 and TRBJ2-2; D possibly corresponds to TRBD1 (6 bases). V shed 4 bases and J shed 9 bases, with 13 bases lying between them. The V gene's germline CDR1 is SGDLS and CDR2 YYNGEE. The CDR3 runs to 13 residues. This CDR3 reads CASSPAQGWELFF. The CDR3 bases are TGTGCCAGCAGCCCAGCCCAGGGGTGGGAGCTGTTTTTT.

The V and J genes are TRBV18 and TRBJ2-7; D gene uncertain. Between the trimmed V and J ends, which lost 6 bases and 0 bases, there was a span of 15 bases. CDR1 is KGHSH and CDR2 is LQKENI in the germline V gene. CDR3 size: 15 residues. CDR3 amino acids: CASSASPASSYEQYV. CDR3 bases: TGTGCCAGCTCCGCCTCGCCTGCGTCCTCCTACGAGCAGTACGTC.

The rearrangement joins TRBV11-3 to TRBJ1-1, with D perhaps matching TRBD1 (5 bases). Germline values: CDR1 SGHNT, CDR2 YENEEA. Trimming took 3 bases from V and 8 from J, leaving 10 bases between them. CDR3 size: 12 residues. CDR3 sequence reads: CASSLDGHEAFF. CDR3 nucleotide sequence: TGTGCCAGCAGCTTGGACGGACACGAAGCTTTCTTT.

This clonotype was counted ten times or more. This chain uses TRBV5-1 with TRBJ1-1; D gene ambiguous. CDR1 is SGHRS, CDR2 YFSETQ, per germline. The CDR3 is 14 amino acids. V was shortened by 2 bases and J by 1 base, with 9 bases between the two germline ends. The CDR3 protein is CASSLSAPNTEAFF. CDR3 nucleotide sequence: TGCGCCAGCAGCTTATCAGCGCCGAACACTGAAGCTTTCTTT. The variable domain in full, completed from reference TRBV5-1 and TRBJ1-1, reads KAGVTQTPRYLIKTRGQQVTLSCSPISGHRSVSWYQQTPGQGLQFLFEYFSETQRNKGNFPGRFSGRQFSNSRSEMNVSTLELGDSALYLCASSLSAPNTEAFFGQGTRLTVV.

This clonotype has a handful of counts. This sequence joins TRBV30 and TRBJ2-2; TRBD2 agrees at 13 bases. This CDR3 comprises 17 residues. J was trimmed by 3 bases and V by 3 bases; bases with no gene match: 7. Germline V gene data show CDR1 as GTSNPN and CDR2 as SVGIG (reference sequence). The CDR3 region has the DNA TGTGCCTGGAGGGACATCGGACTAGCGGGGGACACCGGGGAGCTGTTTTTT. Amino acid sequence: CAWRDIGLAGDTGELFF.

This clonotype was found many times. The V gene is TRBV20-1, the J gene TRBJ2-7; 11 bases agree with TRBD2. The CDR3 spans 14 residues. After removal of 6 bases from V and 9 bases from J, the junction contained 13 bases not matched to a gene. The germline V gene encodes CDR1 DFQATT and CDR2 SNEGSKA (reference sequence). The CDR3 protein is CSAISGTSGRAQYF. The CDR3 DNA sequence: TGCAGTGCGATCTCCGGGACTAGCGGACGGGCGCAGTACTTC.

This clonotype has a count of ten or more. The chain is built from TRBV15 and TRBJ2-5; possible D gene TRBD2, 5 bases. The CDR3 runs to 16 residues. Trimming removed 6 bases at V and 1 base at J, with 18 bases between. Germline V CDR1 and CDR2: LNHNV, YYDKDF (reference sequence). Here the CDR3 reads CATSSPGTRSQETQYF. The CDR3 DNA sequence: TGTGCCACCAGTTCGCCGGGAACGAGGAGCCAAGAGACCCAGTACTTC.

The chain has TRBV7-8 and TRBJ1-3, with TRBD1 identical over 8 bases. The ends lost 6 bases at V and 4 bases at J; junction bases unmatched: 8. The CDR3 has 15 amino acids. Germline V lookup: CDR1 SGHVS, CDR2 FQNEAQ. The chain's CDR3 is CASSPRRDRGNTIYF. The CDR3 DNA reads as TGTGCCAGCAGTCCAAGACGGGACAGGGGAAACACCATATATTTT.

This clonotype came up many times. CDR3: CASSLPFSNTEAFF. The CDR3, as DNA: TGTGCCAGCAGCTTGCCGTTTTCGAACACTGAAGCTTTCTTT. The chain uses TRBV5-5 and TRBJ1-1; D is unresolved. Trimming took off 1 base at V and 1 base at J, with 8 bases between the two ends. The germline CDR1 and CDR2 sequences are SGHKS and YYEKEE (reference sequence). This CDR3 contains 14 residues.